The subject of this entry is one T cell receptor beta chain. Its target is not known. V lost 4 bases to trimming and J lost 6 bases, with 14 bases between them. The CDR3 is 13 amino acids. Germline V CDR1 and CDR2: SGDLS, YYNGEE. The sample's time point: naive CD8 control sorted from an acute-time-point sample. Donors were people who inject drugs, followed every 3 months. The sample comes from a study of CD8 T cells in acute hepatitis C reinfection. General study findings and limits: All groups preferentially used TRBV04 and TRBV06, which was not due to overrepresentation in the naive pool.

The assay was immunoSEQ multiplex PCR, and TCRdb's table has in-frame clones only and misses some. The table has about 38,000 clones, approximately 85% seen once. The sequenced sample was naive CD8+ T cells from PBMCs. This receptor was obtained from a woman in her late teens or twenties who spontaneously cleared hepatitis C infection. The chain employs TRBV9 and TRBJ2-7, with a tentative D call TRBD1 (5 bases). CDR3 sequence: CASSIKQGREQYF. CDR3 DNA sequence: TGTGCCAGCAGCATAAAGCAGGGCCGCGAGCAGTACTTC.